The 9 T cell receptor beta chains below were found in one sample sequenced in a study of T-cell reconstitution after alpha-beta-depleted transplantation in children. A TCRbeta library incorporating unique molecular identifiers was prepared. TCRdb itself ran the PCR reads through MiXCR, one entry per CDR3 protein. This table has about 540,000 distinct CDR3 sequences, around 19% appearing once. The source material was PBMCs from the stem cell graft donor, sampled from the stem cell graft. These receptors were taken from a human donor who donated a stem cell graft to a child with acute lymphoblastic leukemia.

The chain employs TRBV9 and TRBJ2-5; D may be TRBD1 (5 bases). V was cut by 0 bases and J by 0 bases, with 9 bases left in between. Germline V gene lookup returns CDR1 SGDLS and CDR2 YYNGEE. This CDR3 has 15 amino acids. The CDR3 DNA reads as TGTGCCAGCAGCGTAGGGCAGGGATACCAAGAGACCCAGTACTTC. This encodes CASSVGQGYQETQYF.

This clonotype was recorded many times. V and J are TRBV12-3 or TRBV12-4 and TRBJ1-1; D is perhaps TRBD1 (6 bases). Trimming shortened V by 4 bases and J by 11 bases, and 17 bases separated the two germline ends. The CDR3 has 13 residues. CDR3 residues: CASSSTWDIQAFF. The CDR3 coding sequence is TGTGCCAGCAGTTCCACTTGGGACATTCAGGCTTTCTTT.

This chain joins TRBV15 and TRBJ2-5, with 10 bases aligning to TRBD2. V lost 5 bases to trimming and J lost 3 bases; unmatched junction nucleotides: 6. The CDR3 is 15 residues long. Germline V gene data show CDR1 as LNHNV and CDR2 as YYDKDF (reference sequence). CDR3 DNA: TGTGCCACCAGCCTAGCGGGAGTTGGTGAAGAGACCCAGTACTTC. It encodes CATSLAGVGEETQYF.

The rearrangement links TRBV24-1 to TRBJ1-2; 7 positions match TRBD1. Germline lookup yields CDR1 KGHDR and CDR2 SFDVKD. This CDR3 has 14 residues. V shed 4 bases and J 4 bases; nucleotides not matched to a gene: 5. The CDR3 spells CATSDQGQSYGYTF. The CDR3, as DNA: TGTGCCACCAGTGACCAGGGACAGAGCTATGGCTACACCTTC.

CDR3 nucleotide sequence: TGTGCCAGCAGTGAAGGGAAGGGCTTCGGCGGGATTTCGGCAACTAATGAAAAACTGTTTTTT. Its protein is CASSEGKGFGGISATNEKLFF. V gene TRBV25-1 combines with J gene TRBJ1-4; D uncertain. Germline V gene data show CDR1 as MGHDK and CDR2 as SYGVNS. V lost 2 bases and J lost 0, with 25 bases in between. The CDR3 spans 21 residues.

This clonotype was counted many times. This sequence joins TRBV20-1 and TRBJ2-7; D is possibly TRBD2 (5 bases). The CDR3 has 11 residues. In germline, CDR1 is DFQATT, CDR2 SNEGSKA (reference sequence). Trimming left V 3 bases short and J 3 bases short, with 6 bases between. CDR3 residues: CSARTNYEQYF. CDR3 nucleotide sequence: TGCAGTGCTAGGACTAACTACGAGCAGTACTTC.

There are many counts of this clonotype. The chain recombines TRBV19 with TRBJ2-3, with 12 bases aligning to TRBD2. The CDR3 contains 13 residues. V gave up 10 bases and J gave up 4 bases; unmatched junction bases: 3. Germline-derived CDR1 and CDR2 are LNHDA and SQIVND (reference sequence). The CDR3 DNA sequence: TGTGCCACTAGCGGGAGGGCCGCAGATACGCAGTATTTT. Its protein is CATSGRAADTQYF.

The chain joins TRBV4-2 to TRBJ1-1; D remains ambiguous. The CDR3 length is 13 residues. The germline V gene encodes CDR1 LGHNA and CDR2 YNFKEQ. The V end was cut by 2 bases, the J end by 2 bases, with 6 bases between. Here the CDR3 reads CASSQFTNTEAFF. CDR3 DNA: TGTGCCAGCAGCCAATTCACCAACACTGAAGCTTTCTTT.

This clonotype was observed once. The CDR3 DNA follows: TGTGCCATCAGTGAGTCTCCAGGATCATACAATGAGCAGTACTTC. Residues: CAISESPGSYNEQYF. V gene TRBV10-3 combines with J gene TRBJ2-7; the D is unclear. The CDR3 is 15 amino acids. Germline CDR1 and CDR2: ENHRY and SYGVKD. The ends were cut back, 0 bases at V and 7 bases at J, with 16 bases in the middle.